Described below is a single TCR beta chain sequence and its context. Its antigen is currently unknown. Just one base apart from a much larger clone, this may be a read error. The sample comes from a study of T cells in Graves' hyperthyroidism and ophthalmopathy. About the research overall: Peripheral blood samples were taken at initial diagnosis, prior to any treatment.

The CDR3 contains 17 residues. CDR1 and CDR2 from the germline V gene are MGHRA and YSYEKL. Regions amplified from RNA transcripts were the TCR beta CDR3 regions. When the TCR CDR3 underwent first-round RT-PCR, the HTBI primer set was used. TCRdb called the multiplex PCR reads again in MiXCR, with one record for every CDR3 protein. The table lists about 530,000 distinct CDR3 sequences, over 15% of them singletons. Study-wide findings and caveats: The majority of expanded thyroid clonotypes above 0.001 also appeared in blood. A model built on 13 V-J features separated ophthalmopathy from stable hyperthyroidism.

Sequencing was carried out using blood. The sequence was obtained from a woman aged 18-29 years with Graves' ophthalmopathy. V usage is TRBV4-1 and J usage is TRBJ1-5; D gene ambiguous. CDR3 sequence reads: CASSQDVAALSNQLQHF. The CDR3 DNA reads as TGCGCCAGCAGCCAAGATGTGGCAGCCCTTAGCAATCAGCTCCAGCATTTT.